Below, 30 T cell receptor beta chains from the same sample are listed, as sequenced in a study of T cells after yellow fever vaccination. One entry per CDR3 protein results from TCRdb running MiXCR on the 5' RACE reads. This table holds hundreds of thousands of distinct CDR3 sequences, 3.6% found once. The sample consisted of PBMCs, taken on the day of the yellow fever booster vaccination. The receptor set was obtained from a man aged 18 to 35 who received the YFV17D yellow fever vaccine.

The chain combines TRBV20-1 with TRBJ1-5, with 8 bases matching TRBD1. The V gene end was trimmed by 6 bases and the J gene end by 6 bases; junction bases not matched to a gene: 1. Germline V CDR1 and CDR2: DFQATT, SNEGSKA (reference sequence). The CDR3 consists of 11 residues. CDR3 sequence reads: CSAGQGQPQHF. DNA for the CDR3: TGCAGTGCCGGACAGGGTCAGCCCCAGCATTTT.

This clonotype has a handful of counts. The chain joins TRBV5-1 to TRBJ2-1; D might be TRBD1 (6 bases). Per germline, CDR1 SGHRS and CDR2 YFSETQ. The germline V and J ends were trimmed by 4 bases and 8 bases, with 16 bases remaining between them. CDR3 length: 14 residues. CDR3 coding DNA: TGCGCCAGCAGCGATCCGGATCCAGGGGATGAGCAGTTCTTC. Protein sequence: CASSDPDPGDEQFF.

This clonotype has at least ten counts. J is TRBJ2-1 and V is TRBV27, with TRBD2 matching 7 bases. Per germline, CDR1 MNHEY and CDR2 SMNVEV (reference sequence). Germline trimming cut 6 bases from V and 2 bases from J; bases unmatched to any gene: 7. The CDR3 is made up of 15 amino acids. The CDR3 DNA reads as TGTGCCAGCAGAAGTGGCGGGGGACCCTACAATGAGCAGTTCTTC. It translates to CASRSGGGPYNEQFF.

This clonotype was counted many times. This rearrangement joins TRBV29-1 to TRBJ1-3; D remains ambiguous. Germline lookup yields CDR1 SQVTM and CDR2 ANQGSEA. The CDR3 totals 11 residues. V was pared by 7 bases and J by 0 bases, with 4 bases between. The CDR3 region is CSGDSGNTIYF. DNA for the CDR3: TGCAGCGGGGACTCTGGAAACACCATATATTTT.

The rearrangement links TRBV15 to TRBJ2-2; 7 positions agree with TRBD1. The CDR3 runs to 16 residues. Germline trimming cut 5 bases from V and 0 bases from J; bases unmatched to any gene: 6. CDR1 and CDR2 (germline): LNHNV, YYDKDF (reference sequence). Here the CDR3 DNA reads TGTGCCACCAGCTCTAGGGACAGCGCGAACACCGGGGAGCTGTTTTTT. As protein: CATSSRDSANTGELFF.

This clonotype was seen at least ten times. This chain links TRBV5-1 with TRBJ1-4; no firm D call. CDR1 SGHRS and CDR2 YFSETQ come from the germline V gene. The CDR3 extends over 16 amino acids. V shed 0 bases and J shed 0 bases, with 9 bases lying between them. This CDR3 reads CASSLGDRATNEKLFF. DNA for the CDR3: TGCGCCAGCAGCTTGGGCGACCGAGCAACTAATGAAAAACTGTTTTTT.

The J gene is TRBJ1-2, the V gene TRBV5-1; TRBD1 aligns across 7 bases. This CDR3 has 17 residues. Looked up from germline, CDR1 is SGHRS and CDR2 is YFSETQ. Trimming at V came to 0 bases and at J to 6 bases, leaving 14 bases not matched to a gene. The CDR3 bases are TGCGCCAGCAGCTTGGGGTGGACAGGTTCACAAGGGAATGGCTACACCTTC. Residues: CASSLGWTGSQGNGYTF.

Ten or more counts support this clonotype. The DNA for the CDR3 is TGTGCCAGCAGCTTAGTAGGCTTCACAGATACGCAGTATTTT. Residues: CASSLVGFTDTQYF. V is TRBV7-2 and J is TRBJ2-3; D gene uncertain. Germline V lookup: CDR1 SGHTA, CDR2 FQGNSA. The CDR3 runs 14 residues. V lost 1 base and J lost 2, with 7 bases in between.

This clonotype occurred many times. The chain carries TRBV12-3 or TRBV12-4 and TRBJ2-6, with D maybe TRBD1 (6 bases). The V and J ends lost 6 bases and 2 bases respectively, with 8 bases between them. CDR3 length: 14 residues. As DNA, the CDR3 is TGTGCCAGCAGCAGACAGGCTGGGGCCAACGTCCTGACTTTC. Translating gives CASSRQAGANVLTF.

A note on this clonotype: One junction end disagrees with the germline gene, perhaps due to a read error. The chain combines TRBV4-2 with TRBJ2-3, with 9 bases fitting TRBD2. Germline loops: CDR1 LGHNA, CDR2 YNFKEQ. The CDR3 has 15 residues. CDR3 protein: CASSGQRGDQETEYF. CDR3 bases: TGTGCCAGCAGCGGCCAGCGGGGGGACCAAGAGACCGAGTACTTC.

This clonotype was seen only a few times. The chain is built from TRBV20-1 and TRBJ2-3; 10 bases fit TRBD2. There are 17 residues in the CDR3. The germline CDR1 and CDR2 sequences are DFQATT and SNEGSKA (reference sequence). The junction had 12 bases not matched to a gene; V was cut back by 2 bases and J by 4 bases. Here the CDR3 reads CSARNKRGGLFADTQYF. The CDR3 DNA follows: TGCAGTGCTAGAAACAAGCGGGGGGGCCTCTTTGCAGATACGCAGTATTTT.

This clonotype was seen many times. The rearrangement joins TRBV7-9 to TRBJ1-4; D is undetermined. CDR3 length equals 17 residues. Trimming left V 2 bases short and J 0 bases short, with 13 bases between. CDR1 is SEHNR and CDR2 is FQNEAQ in the germline V gene (reference sequence). Written as DNA, the CDR3 is TGTGCCAGCAGCTTAAACTCCCGGGTAGCAACTAATGAAAAACTGTTTTTT. Its translation: CASSLNSRVATNEKLFF.

This clonotype turned up a few times. The genes are TRBV12-3 or TRBV12-4 and TRBJ2-3; D is unresolved. The CDR3 extends over 11 amino acids. V was pared by 8 bases and J by 2 bases, with 5 bases between. CDR3: CASQLTDTQYF. The CDR3 DNA follows: TGTGCCAGCCAACTCACAGATACGCAGTATTTT.

The sample holds a few counts of this clonotype. This chain uses TRBV20-1 with TRBJ1-4; 7 bases agree with TRBD1. V was clipped by 5 bases and J by 6 bases; unmatched bases: 9. The CDR3 is made up of 14 amino acids. Germline V gene sequence: CDR1 DFQATT, CDR2 SNEGSKA (reference sequence). The CDR3 here is CSAFSGGGDEKLFF. The CDR3 DNA is TGCAGTGCTTTCTCAGGGGGTGGAGATGAAAAACTGTTTTTT.

This clonotype was detected ten times or more. This chain links TRBV6-2 or TRBV6-3 with TRBJ2-7, with 8 nucleotides matching TRBD1. J lost 0 bases, V lost 2 bases, and 6 bases had no gene match. Germline V gene lookup returns CDR1 MNHEY and CDR2 SVGEGT. CDR3 length equals 16 residues. The CDR3 DNA follows: TGTGCCAGCAGTTACCATCCAGGGGGCATCTCCTACGAGCAGTACTTC. This encodes CASSYHPGGISYEQYF.

At least ten counts were recorded for this clonotype. V and J are TRBV18 and TRBJ2-5, with no clear D. The CDR3 has 11 residues. Trimming left V 4 bases short and J 10 bases short, with 10 bases between. In germline, CDR1 is KGHSH, CDR2 LQKENI. The CDR3: CASSHQPNQYF. CDR3 sequence (DNA): TGTGCCAGCTCACACCAACCCAACCAGTACTTC.

This clonotype was observed at least ten times. The chain recombines TRBV29-1 with TRBJ1-2; no clear D. This CDR3 has 13 amino acids. Per the germline V gene, CDR1 is SQVTM and CDR2 is ANQGSEA. The V end lost 4 bases, the J end lost 2 bases, and 11 bases lay between the germline ends. The CDR3 DNA reads as TGCAGCGTTGCTGAAGGCCGAAACTATGGCTACACCTTC. It translates to CSVAEGRNYGYTF.

The V and J genes are TRBV14 and TRBJ2-3, with TRBD2 matching over 8 bases. The germline CDR1 and CDR2 sequences are SGHDN and FVKESK. This CDR3 has 16 residues. V lost 5 bases, J lost 0 bases, and 7 bases stayed unmatched. The CDR3, as DNA: TGTGCCAGCAGCGACGTCTTAGCGGGGAGCACAGATACGCAGTATTTT. Protein: CASSDVLAGSTDTQYF.

This clonotype has only a few counts. J is TRBJ2-7 and V is TRBV4-1, with 8 bases identical to TRBD1. Germline V gene sequence: CDR1 MGHRA, CDR2 YSYEKL. The junction had 9 bases not matched to a gene; V was cut back by 2 bases and J by 6 bases. CDR3 length: 15 residues. Written as DNA, the CDR3 is TGCGCCAGCAGCCAACTATATCAGGGGGCGTCCGAGCAGTACTTC. This encodes CASSQLYQGASEQYF.

This clonotype was seen repeatedly, ten times or more. V and J are TRBV10-2 and TRBJ2-4; unclear D gene. This CDR3 has 11 amino acids. V was cut by 8 bases and J by 6 bases, with 8 bases left in between. From germline, CDR1 is WSHSY and CDR2 SAAADI. The CDR3 bases are TGCGCCAGCTACTATGGAAACATTCAGTACTTC. Amino acids: CASYYGNIQYF.

This clonotype was seen ten or more times. The rearrangement links TRBV6-6 to TRBJ1-2; D unresolved. The length of the CDR3 is 14 residues. Trimming shortened V by 0 bases and J by 1 base, and 6 bases separated the two germline ends. In germline, CDR1 is MNHNY, CDR2 SVGAGI (reference sequence). CDR3 sequence: CASSYSASNYGYTF. In DNA form, the CDR3 reads TGTGCCAGCAGTTACTCGGCCAGTAACTATGGCTACACCTTC.

This clonotype occurred many times. The CDR3 DNA follows: TGTGCCAGCAGCTTTGGGCTATCCTACGAGCAGTACTTC. Its translation is CASSFGLSYEQYF. The chain recombines TRBV7-2 with TRBJ2-7; D unresolved. Germline V lookup: CDR1 SGHTA, CDR2 FQGNSA. CDR3 length: 13 residues. V dropped 3 bases and J dropped 1 base, with 7 bases sitting between them.

This clonotype was detected ten times or more. The chain links TRBV5-6 to TRBJ2-7, with 8 bases fitting TRBD1. V dropped 4 bases and J dropped 6; count of bases not matched to a gene: 18. The CDR3 contains 17 residues. Germline assignment: CDR1 SGHDT and CDR2 YYEEEE. Written as DNA, the CDR3 is TGTGCCAGCAGCCGGCATGCCCTCTCGACAGGGGCTCGCGAGCAGTACGTC. Its protein is CASSRHALSTGAREQYV.

This clonotype showed up many times. The V gene is TRBV12-3 or TRBV12-4, the J gene TRBJ1-1; D not certain. CDR3 size: 13 residues. The ends were cut back, 6 bases at V and 5 bases at J, with 13 bases in the middle. The CDR3 protein is CASRLPGGTEAFF. The CDR3 region has the DNA TGTGCCAGCAGGCTACCCGGCGGGACTGAAGCTTTCTTT.

This clonotype was seen many times. This chain links TRBV18 with TRBJ2-1, with D possibly matching TRBD1 (5 bases). The CDR3 consists of 15 residues. Germline CDR1 is KGHSH and CDR2 is LQKENI. V was trimmed by 2 bases and J by 2 bases, leaving 10 bases between them. This CDR3 reads CASSPRGAAYNEQFF. Written as DNA, the CDR3 is TGTGCCAGCTCACCAAGGGGCGCTGCCTACAATGAGCAGTTCTTC.

This chain connects TRBV2 to TRBJ1-2, with D possibly being TRBD1 (5 bases). This CDR3 contains 14 residues. The germline V gene encodes CDR1 SNHLY and CDR2 FYNNEI. V lost 0 bases and J 4 bases, leaving 9 bases between the germline ends. CDR3 in amino acids: CASSEAGVLYGYTF. CDR3 DNA sequence: TGTGCCAGCAGTGAAGCAGGGGTACTCTATGGCTACACCTTC.

The chain has TRBV5-5 and TRBJ1-2; 8 nucleotides agree with TRBD1. The germline V gene has CDR1 SGHKS and CDR2 YYEKEE (reference sequence). The CDR3 is 15 residues long. J gave up 6 bases and V 1 base, and 8 bases lay outside the gene matches. The CDR3 DNA reads TGTGCCAGCAGCTTGACTGCAGGGGGCGCGGATGGCTACACCTTC. Protein sequence: CASSLTAGGADGYTF.

This clonotype turned up a few times. The chain recombines TRBV6-1 with TRBJ2-3; D remains ambiguous. This CDR3 comprises 15 residues. With 1 base removed from V and 1 base from J, the gap between germline ends came to 9 bases. In germline, CDR1 is MNHNS, CDR2 SASEGT. The CDR3 loop reads CASSEDQIGTDTQYF. CDR3 bases: TGTGCCAGCAGTGAAGACCAAATAGGCACAGATACGCAGTATTTT.

V usage is TRBV3-1 and J usage is TRBJ2-7; D tentatively fits TRBD1 or TRBD2 (5 bases each). Germline assignment: CDR1 LGHDT and CDR2 YNNKEL (reference sequence). The V end was cut by 4 bases, the J end by 11 bases, with 21 bases between. This CDR3 has 14 residues. For the CDR3, the DNA is TGTGCCAGCAGCCGCAGCACCTCCGGGACGGTGAAGTACTTC. Translation: CASSRSTSGTVKYF.

The table lists this clonotype with many counts. This chain uses TRBV4-1 with TRBJ2-5; either TRBD1 or TRBD2 may supply D (5 bases each). In germline, CDR1 is MGHRA, CDR2 YSYEKL. V shed 5 bases and J shed 5 bases, with 18 bases lying between them. The CDR3 runs to 15 residues. The CDR3 sequence is CASSKGRQRGETQYF. DNA of the CDR3: TGCGCCAGCAGCAAAGGAAGACAGCGCGGGGAGACCCAGTACTTC.